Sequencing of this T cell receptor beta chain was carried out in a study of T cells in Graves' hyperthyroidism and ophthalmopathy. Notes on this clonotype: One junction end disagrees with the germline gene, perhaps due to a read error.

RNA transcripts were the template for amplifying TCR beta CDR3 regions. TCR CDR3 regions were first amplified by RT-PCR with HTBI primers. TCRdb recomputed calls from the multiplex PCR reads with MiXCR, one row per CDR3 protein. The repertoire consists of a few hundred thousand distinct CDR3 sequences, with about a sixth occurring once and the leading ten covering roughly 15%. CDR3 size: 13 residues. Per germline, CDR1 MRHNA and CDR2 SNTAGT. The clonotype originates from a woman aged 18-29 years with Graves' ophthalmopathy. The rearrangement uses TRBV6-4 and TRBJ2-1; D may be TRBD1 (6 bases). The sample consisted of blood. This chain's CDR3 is CVSSNRDNNEQFF. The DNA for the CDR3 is TGTGTCAGCAGTAACCGGGACAACAATGAGCAGTTCTTC.